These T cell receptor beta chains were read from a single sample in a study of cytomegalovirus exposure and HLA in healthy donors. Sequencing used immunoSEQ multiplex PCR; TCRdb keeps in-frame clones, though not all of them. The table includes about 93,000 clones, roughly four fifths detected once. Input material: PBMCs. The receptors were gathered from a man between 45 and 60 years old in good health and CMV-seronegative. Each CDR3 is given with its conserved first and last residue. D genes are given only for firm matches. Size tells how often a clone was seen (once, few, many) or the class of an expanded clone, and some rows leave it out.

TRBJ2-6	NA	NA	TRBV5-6	TGTGCCAGCGGGGGCTCCTCTGGGGCCAACGTCCTGACTTTC	CASGGSSGANVLTF
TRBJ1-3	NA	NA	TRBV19	TGTGCCAGTACGAGCTCTGGAAACACCATATATTTT	CASTSSGNTIYF
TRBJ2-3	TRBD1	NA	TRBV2	TGTGCCAGCAGCCTGGGACAGGGGAGGGGTCCGCAGTATTTT	CASSLGQGRGPQYF
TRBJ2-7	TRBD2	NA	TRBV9	TGTGCCAGCAGCGCCTCGGGACTAGCGCCGACATATTCCTACGAGCAGTACTTC	CASSASGLAPTYSYEQYF
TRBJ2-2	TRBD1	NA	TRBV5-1	TGCGCCAGCAGCTTGGGGACAGGGTCGGCCGGGGAGCTGTTTTTT	CASSLGTGSAGELFF
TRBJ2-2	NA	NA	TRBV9	TGTGCCAGCAGCGTAGTAGCGCCGCCGTTTGCCGGGGAGCTGTTTTTT	CASSVVAPPFAGELFF
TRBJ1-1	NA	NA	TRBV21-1	TGTGCCAGCACCGCAGGGGGGACAGGGAACACTGAAGCTTTCTTT	CASTAGGTGNTEAFF
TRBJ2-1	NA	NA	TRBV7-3	TGTGCCAGCAGCTTAACGGGAGTGCGATACAATGAGCAGTTCTTC	CASSLTGVRYNEQFF
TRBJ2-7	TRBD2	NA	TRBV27	TGTGCCAGCGGCCGGAGGACTAGCGGGAACGACGAGCAGTACTTC	CASGRRTSGNDEQYF
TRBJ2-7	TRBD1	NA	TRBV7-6	TGTGCCAGCAGCCGTGGACAGGGAGGATACGAGCAGTACTTC	CASSRGQGGYEQYF
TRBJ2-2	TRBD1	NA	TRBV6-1	TGTGCCAGCAACTGGGACAGGGCCACCGGGGAGCTGTTTTTT	CASNWDRATGELFF
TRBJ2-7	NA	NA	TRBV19	TGTGCCAGTTCCAGGGCTTACACCTACGAGCAGTACTTC	CASSRAYTYEQYF
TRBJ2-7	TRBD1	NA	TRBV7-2	TGTGCCAGCAGCTCGACAGGGTTAGGGGGCGAGCAGTACTTC	CASSSTGLGGEQYF
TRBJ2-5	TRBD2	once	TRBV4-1	TGCGCCAGCAGCCCCGGGACTACCCAAGAGACCCAGTACTTC	CASSPGTTQETQYF
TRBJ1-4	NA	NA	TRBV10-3	TGTGCCACCCATAGGGGGTTAGGGGAAAAACTGTTTTTT	CATHRGLGEKLFF
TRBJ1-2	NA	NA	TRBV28	TGTGCCAGCAGTCTCAATCAGGGGCACCGGAGCGGCTACACCTTC	CASSLNQGHRSGYTF
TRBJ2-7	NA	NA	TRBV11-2	TGTGCCAGCAGCGCGACAGGACCCTACGAGCAGTACTTC	CASSATGPYEQYF
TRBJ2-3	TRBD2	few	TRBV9	TGTGCCAGCAGCCCCCGGGAGGTAGCGGGAATGACAGATACGCAGTATTTT	CASSPREVAGMTDTQYF
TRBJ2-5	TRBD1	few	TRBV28	TGTGCCAGCAACCTAAGGACAGGGGGAACCCAAGAGACCCAGTACTTC	CASNLRTGGTQETQYF
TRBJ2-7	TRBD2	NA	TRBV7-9	TGTGCCAGCAGCTTTACTAGCGGGAACTCCTACGAGCAGTACTTC	CASSFTSGNSYEQYF
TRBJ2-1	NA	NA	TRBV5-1	TGCGCCAGCAGACCGGAGGGGGGGAGCTCCTACAATGAGCAGTTCTTC	CASRPEGGSSYNEQFF
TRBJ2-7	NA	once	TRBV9	TGTGCCAGCAGCCCTCAGGGAAACAGGGACGAGCAGTACTTC	CASSPQGNRDEQYF
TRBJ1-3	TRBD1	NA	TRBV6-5	TGTGCCAGCAGTTACGGGACAGGCCACGGAAACACCATATATTTT	CASSYGTGHGNTIYF
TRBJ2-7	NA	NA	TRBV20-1	TGCAGTGCGGCAGGTGAGGAGCAGTACTTC	CSAAGEEQYF
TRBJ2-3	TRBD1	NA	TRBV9	TGTGCCAGCAGCGCCTACAGGGGGTCGCAGTATTTT	CASSAYRGSQYF
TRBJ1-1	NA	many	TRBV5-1	TGCGCCAGCAGCTTGGCTACAGGGACCACTGAAGCTTTCTTT	CASSLATGTTEAFF
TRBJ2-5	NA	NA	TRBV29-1	TGCAGCGTTGCCTCATTACTCGAGACCCAGTACTTC	CSVASLLETQYF
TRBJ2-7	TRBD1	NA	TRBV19	TGTGCCAGCACGGACAGGGGTAGGGACGAGCAGTACTTC	CASTDRGRDEQYF
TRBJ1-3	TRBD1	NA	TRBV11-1	TGTGCCAGCAGCCCGGGACAGGGGGAAAACACCATATATTTT	CASSPGQGENTIYF
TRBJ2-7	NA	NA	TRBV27	TGTGCCAGCAGTCCCGTTTTCAATCAGGAGCAGTACTTC	CASSPVFNQEQYF
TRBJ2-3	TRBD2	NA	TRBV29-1	TGCAGCGTTGGGGGACTAGCGGGACTTATAACCCGCACAGATACGCAGTATTTT	CSVGGLAGLITRTDTQYF
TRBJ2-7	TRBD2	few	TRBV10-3	TGTGCCATCAGTTTTGGGACTAGAGTGAGCGAGCAGTACTTC	CAISFGTRVSEQYF
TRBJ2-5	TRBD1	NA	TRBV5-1	TGCGCCAGCACCCCGGGACAGGGGGGCTGGGAGACCCAGTACTTC	CASTPGQGGWETQYF
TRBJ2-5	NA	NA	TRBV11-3	TGTGCCAGCAGCGCAAACGAGGCAATCCAGTACTTC	CASSANEAIQYF
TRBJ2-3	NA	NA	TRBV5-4	TGTGCCAGCAGCTTGGAATGGAGGGCAGATACGCAGTATTTT	CASSLEWRADTQYF
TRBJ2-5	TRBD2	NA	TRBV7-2	TGTGCCAGCAGCAGGACTAGCGGGAACCAAGAGACCCAGTACTTC	CASSRTSGNQETQYF
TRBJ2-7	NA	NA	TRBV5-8	TGTGCCAGCAGCTTGGACTTCCGCGCCGGTCTTGAGCAGTACTTC	CASSLDFRAGLEQYF
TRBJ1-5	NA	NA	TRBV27	TGTGCCAGCAGCGGCCGGGACTATCAGCCCCAGCATTTT	CASSGRDYQPQHF
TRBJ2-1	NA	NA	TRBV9	TGTGCCAGCAGCGTGGATCTAGCGTCTGAGCAGTTCTTC	CASSVDLASEQFF
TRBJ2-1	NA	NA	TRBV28	TGTGCCAGCACCACAACAGGAGTAGGCTACAATGAGCAGTTCTTC	CASTTTGVGYNEQFF
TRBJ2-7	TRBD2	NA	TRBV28	TGTGCCAGCAGTTCCGTAGCGGGAGCTCATCCCTACGAGCAGTACTTC	CASSSVAGAHPYEQYF
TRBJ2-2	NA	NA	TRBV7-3	TGTGCCAGCAGCCCAACAGAGAACACCGGGGAGCTGTTTTTT	CASSPTENTGELFF
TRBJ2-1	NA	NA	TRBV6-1	TGTGCCAGCAGTGGTCAGGGCGATGAGCAGTTCTTC	CASSGQGDEQFF
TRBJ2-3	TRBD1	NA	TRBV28	TGTGCCAGCAGTCCCGGACAGGGTAGGAATACGCAGTATTTT	CASSPGQGRNTQYF
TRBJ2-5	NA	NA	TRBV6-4	TGTGCCAGCAAGGGCTGCCTAGGACTCCTGTACCAAGAGACCCAGTACTTC	CASKGCLGLLYQETQYF
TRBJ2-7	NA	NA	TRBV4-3	TGCGCCAGCAGCCAAAAGGGGGGGTACGAGCAGTACTTC	CASSQKGGYEQYF